Each of the 8 T cell receptor beta chains below was sequenced from the same sample in a study of blood T cell repertoires in COVID-19. Method: immunoSEQ multiplex PCR; TCRdb's copy keeps in-frame clones and lacks some. The sample has 250,000 to 300,000 clones; about 88% are singletons. The sample consisted of peripheral blood. The origin of the receptors is a woman in her forties who had recovered from COVID-19.

This sequence joins TRBV7-2 and TRBJ2-6; 11 nucleotides align to TRBD2. The CDR3 sequence is 18 residues long. Trimming removed 5 bases from V and 0 bases from J; junction bases left unmatched: 6. Germline values: CDR1 SGHTA, CDR2 FQGNSA. CDR3 DNA: TGTGCCAGCAGCGAAGGGACTAGCGGCTTCTCTGGGGCCAACGTCCTGACTTTC. Translated, it gives CASSEGTSGFSGANVLTF.

V is TRBV18 and J is TRBJ1-6; 10 positions match TRBD1. Germline CDR1 reads KGHSH; CDR2 reads LQKENI. CDR3 size: 15 residues. Losses at the gene ends were 2 bases for V and 9 bases for J; bases not matched to a gene: 4. Here the CDR3 DNA reads TGTGCCAGCTCACCAGGACAGGGGGTCAGTTCACCCCTCCACTTT. Translating it yields CASSPGQGVSSPLHF. The full variable domain, with the rest looked up from reference TRBV18 and TRBJ1-6, is NAGVMQNPRHLVRRRGQEARLRCSPMKGHSHVYWYRQLPEEGLKFMVYLQKENIIDESGMPKERFSAEFPKEGPSILRIQQVVRGDSAAYFCASSPGQGVSSPLHFGNGTRLTVT.

The chain is built from TRBV6-5 and TRBJ1-1; tentative D call: TRBD1 (6 bases). CDR3 length: 15 amino acids. Trimming took 2 bases from V and 0 from J, leaving 10 bases between them. Looked up from germline, CDR1 is MNHEY and CDR2 is SVGAGI. The CDR3 region is CASSYGGRLNTEAFF. The CDR3 coding sequence is TGTGCCAGCAGTTACGGGGGCAGACTGAACACTGAAGCTTTCTTT.

V and J are TRBV5-5 and TRBJ2-1; 7 nucleotides agree with TRBD2. The V gene's germline CDR1 is SGHKS and CDR2 YYEKEE (reference sequence). CDR3 length equals 14 residues. V shed 0 bases, J shed 6 bases, and the junction held 3 bases outside the gene matches. This CDR3 is CASSLGTRGNEQFF. CDR3 bases: TGTGCCAGCAGCTTGGGGACTAGGGGCAATGAGCAGTTCTTC.

The gene calls are TRBV30 and TRBJ2-1, with TRBD2 matching over 8 bases. Germline-derived CDR1 and CDR2 are GTSNPN and SVGIG (reference sequence). The CDR3 loop spans 18 amino acids. V shed 8 bases, J shed 1 base, and the junction held 19 bases outside the gene matches. DNA of the CDR3: TGTGCCGGCCCCCTTGGACTAGCCCCTTCTCCTTCCTACAATGAGCAGTTCTTC. It specifies CAGPLGLAPSPSYNEQFF. The complete variable domain, with remaining parts taken from reference TRBV30 and TRBJ2-1, reads SQTIHQWPATLVQPVGSPLSLECTVEGTSNPNLYWYRQAAGRGLQLLFYSVGIGQISSEVPQNLSASRPQDRQFILSSKKLLLSDSGFYLCAGPLGLAPSPSYNEQFFGPGTRLTVL.

The gene calls are TRBV5-1 and TRBJ1-1; maybe TRBD1 (6 bases). The germline V and J ends were trimmed by 0 bases and 1 base, with 10 bases remaining between them. CDR1 SGHRS and CDR2 YFSETQ come from the germline V gene. The CDR3 loop spans 15 amino acids. The CDR3 is CASSLVGGPNTEAFF. CDR3 nucleotides: TGCGCCAGCAGCTTGGTCGGGGGGCCGAACACTGAAGCTTTCTTT.

The gene calls are TRBV9 and TRBJ2-5; 9 bases are shared with TRBD2. The CDR3 contains 17 residues. Trimming took 0 bases from V and 5 from J; bases not matched to a gene: 11. The germline gives CDR1 SGDLS, CDR2 YYNGEE. The CDR3 nucleotides read TGTGCCAGCAGCGTAGGGGCTAGCGGGACCGCCTGGGAGACCCAGTACTTC. Amino acid sequence: CASSVGASGTAWETQYF.

This chain connects TRBV2 to TRBJ1-2, with 7 bases lining up with TRBD1. The length of the CDR3 is 12 residues. Germline CDR1 and CDR2: SNHLY and FYNNEI. V lost 4 bases to trimming and J lost 7 bases; unmatched junction nucleotides: 3. Here the CDR3 reads CASSGAGGGYTF. Here the CDR3 DNA reads TGTGCCAGCAGTGGGGCAGGGGGTGGCTACACCTTC.